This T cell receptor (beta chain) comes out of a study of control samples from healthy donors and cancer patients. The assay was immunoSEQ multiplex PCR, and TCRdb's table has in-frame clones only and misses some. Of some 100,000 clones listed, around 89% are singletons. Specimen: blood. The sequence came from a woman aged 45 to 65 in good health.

The CDR3 loop is CASSPGQGQPQHF. Written as DNA, the CDR3 is TGTGCCAGCAGCCCGGGACAGGGCCAGCCCCAGCATTTT. V gene TRBV5-6 combines with J gene TRBJ1-5; TRBD1 agrees at 9 bases. Trimming took 4 bases from V and 7 from J; bases not matched to a gene: 3. CDR1 is SGHDT and CDR2 is YYEEEE in the germline V gene. This CDR3 is built from 13 residues.